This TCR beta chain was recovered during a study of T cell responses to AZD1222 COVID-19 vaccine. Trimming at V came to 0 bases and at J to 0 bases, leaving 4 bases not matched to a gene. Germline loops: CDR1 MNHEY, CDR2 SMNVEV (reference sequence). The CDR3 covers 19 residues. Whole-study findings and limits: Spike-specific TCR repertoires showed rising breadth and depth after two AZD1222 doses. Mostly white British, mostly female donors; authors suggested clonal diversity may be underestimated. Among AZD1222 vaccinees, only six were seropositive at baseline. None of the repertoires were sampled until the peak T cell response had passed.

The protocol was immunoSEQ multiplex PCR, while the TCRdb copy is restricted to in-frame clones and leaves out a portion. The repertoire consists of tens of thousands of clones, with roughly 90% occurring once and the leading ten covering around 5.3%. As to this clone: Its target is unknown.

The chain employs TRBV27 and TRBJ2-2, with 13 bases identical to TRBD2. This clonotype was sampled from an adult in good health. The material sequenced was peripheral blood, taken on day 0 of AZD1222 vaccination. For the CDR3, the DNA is TGTGCCAGCAGTTTATCGGGACTAGCGGGGACCACGAACACCGGGGAGCTGTTTTTT. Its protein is CASSLSGLAGTTNTGELFF.